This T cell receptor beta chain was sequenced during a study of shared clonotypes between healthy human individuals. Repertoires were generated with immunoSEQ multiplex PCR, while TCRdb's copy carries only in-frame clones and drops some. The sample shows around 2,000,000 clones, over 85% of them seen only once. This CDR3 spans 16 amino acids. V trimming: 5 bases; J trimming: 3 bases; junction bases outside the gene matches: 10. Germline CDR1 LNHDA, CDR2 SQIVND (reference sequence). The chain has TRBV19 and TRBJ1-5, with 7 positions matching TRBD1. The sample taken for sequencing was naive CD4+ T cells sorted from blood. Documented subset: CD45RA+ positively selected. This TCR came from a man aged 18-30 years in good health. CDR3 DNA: TGTGCCAGTAGTCCCCGAGGGAGGGGGCTCAATCAGCCCCAGCATTTT. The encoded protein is CASSPRGRGLNQPQHF.